This T cell receptor (beta chain) originates from a study of T-cell memory formation after mild COVID-19 listed by TCRdb under 2021. Background for the entire study: Most TCR sequence clusters were specific to one of the two donors. Two young, previously healthy adult volunteers made up the cohort, one male and one female. In a couple of donors, T-cell clones that expanded and contracted after mild COVID-19 were followed by sequencing TCRalpha and TCRbeta repertoires longitudinally.

Sequenced on an Illumina NovaSeq 6000. TCRalpha and TCRbeta cDNA libraries were built by 5'RACE with constant-segment primers, adding sample barcodes and unique molecular identifiers. Trizol reagent was used to extract RNA from every sample. Library amplification was performed in two PCR steps, and a second sample barcode and Illumina TruSeq adapters were introduced in the second step. Sequencing of libraries was performed on an Illumina NovaSeq with 2 x 150 bp paired-end reads. On the study's bioinformatics: The reads were demultiplexed and collapsed into UMI-guided consensus sequences using migec v1.2.7. Using mixcr v2.1.11, UMI consensuses were aligned to TRA and TRB V and J templates and then assembled into clonotypes. Clonotypes were classified as expanded or contracted when called significant by both edgeR and NoisET, with noise models trained on biological replicates. For edgeR calls, the thresholds were a false discovery rate-adjusted p below 0.01 and a log2 fold-change of 1. As an exploratory analysis of dynamics, PCA with hierarchical clustering was applied to max-normalized trajectories of the 1000 most abundant clonotypes. Separately sequenced CD4+ and CD8+ repertoires were used to assign the CD4 or CD8 phenotype of responding clones. The raw public data were reprocessed by TCRdb itself: fastp quality trimming at Q25, MiXCR clonotype calling, in-frame beta chains only. Identical CDR3 protein sequences are pooled into one entry, listed with their most common genes and DNA. Clone size and V and J calls follow TCRdb, not the original study. The sample has roughly 250,000 distinct CDR3 sequences on record, about 15% of them singletons. Around 3.4% of the sample belongs to the ten largest clones.

Study-level results and caveats: SARS-CoV-2 specificity of the second-wave clones peaking on day 37 was not confirmed. The study covered only a couple of mild cases, and larger cohorts including severe cases with pre-infection samples were considered necessary. Balanced CD4/CD8 phenotypes were observed for clones contracting from day 15 to 85, whereas a bias towards CD4+ was observed for a second wave of clones expanding from day 15 to 37. Contracting CD4+ clones were located mainly in the CM and EM memory subsets, whereas CD8+ clones were found to be enriched in EMRA. Some responding clones were detected in pre-infection memory, which suggested that pre-existing cross-reactive memory T cells had joined the SARS-CoV-2 response.

This clonotype has a handful of counts. Its antigen has not been determined. It has no much larger one-base neighbor in the sample; base qualities were not kept. Ficoll-Paque density gradient centrifugation was used to isolate PBMCs. From a lookup of the germline V gene, CDR1 and CDR2 are MNHEY and SVGAGI. The CDR3, from cysteine to phenylalanine, totals 15 residues. Only CDR3 DNA is held: 45 bases, read in frame from base 1. After removal of 0 bases from V and 10 bases from J, the junction retains 5 bases not matched to a gene. The clonotype comes from a man between 18 and 29 years old who had mild COVID-19 (a few samples of this study predate the infection). The sample titles of this study are shuffled in the database, so cell type and time point are left out; the donor was told from shared clones. The sequenced sample consisted of PBMCs or a T cell subset sorted from them (not recorded which). The rearrangement combines TRBV6-5 with TRBJ1-6; 8 of the junction bases match TRBD1. The DNA sequence is TGTGCCAGCAGTTACTCGAGGGACAGGAGATCACCCCTCCACTTT. Its protein reads: CASSYSRDRRSPLHF.